This is a list of T cell receptor beta chains from one sample in a study of blood T cell repertoires in COVID-19. Method: immunoSEQ multiplex PCR; TCRdb's copy keeps in-frame clones and lacks some. The sample consists of about 120,000 clones, 76% of them appearing once. What was sequenced was peripheral blood. The receptors originated from a woman older than 75 with acute or convalescent COVID-19. Both conserved end residues are trimmed from each CDR3.

v_call,cdr3_aa
TRBV10-3,AISPGTGGAGTEAF
TRBV5-1,ASSGGLAEYNEQF
TRBV19,ASSTPGQGDGYT
TRBV5-1,ASSLDVRGYNEQF
TRBV6-1,ASSESFGFAGTEEDGYT
TRBV30,AWSREGDTEAF
TRBV14,ASSVQGDEKLF
TRBV11-1,ASSLGTGLFYEQY
TRBV6-5,ASRGTGDVHYGYT
TRBV5-1,ASSLGGGGYNEQF
TRBV7-9,ASSLASAGWAF
TRBV27,ASSLEGQGYSPLH
TRBV10-3,AISEQGVTKGYT